Below, 30 T cell receptor beta chains from the same sample are listed, as sequenced in a study of shared clonotypes between healthy human individuals. Data came from immunoSEQ multiplex PCR; TCRdb stores just in-frame clones and leaves some out. The top ten hold around 1.8% of the sample, which has roughly 2,000,000 clones, over 85% seen once. CD45RO-negative, CCR7-selected cells formed the naive CD8 fraction, which excluded terminally differentiated effector memory CD45RA+ cells. The specimen sequenced was naive CD8+ T cells from PBMCs. These TCRs come from a young man in good health. Some clones in this sample may be carry-over from other donors' samples.

V is TRBV28 and J is TRBJ2-7; a possible D gene is TRBD1 (6 bases). CDR3 length: 14 amino acids. The V gene lost 3 bases and the J gene lost 3 bases, with 12 bases spanning the gap. CDR1 is MDHEN, CDR2 SYDVKM, per germline. The CDR3 bases are TGTGCCAGCAGTTTGCCTTGGGGGCTCTACGAGCAGTACTTC. This codes for CASSLPWGLYEQYF.

The V gene is TRBV19, the J gene TRBJ2-4; D might be TRBD1 (6 bases). CDR1 LNHDA and CDR2 SQIVND come from the germline V gene (reference sequence). Trimming took 4 bases from V and 0 from J, leaving 10 bases between them. The CDR3 runs 15 residues. CDR3 sequence: CASSTGEGAKNIQYF. The CDR3 bases are TGTGCCAGTAGTACAGGGGAAGGAGCCAAAAACATTCAGTACTTC.

The rearrangement links TRBV4-3 to TRBJ2-1; no clear D gene. Germline assignment: CDR1 LGHNA and CDR2 YSLEER. Trimming stripped 3 bases from V and 3 bases from J, with 3 bases between. The length of the CDR3 is 12 residues. CDR3 sequence: CASSQGYNEQFF. CDR3 sequence (DNA): TGCGCCAGCAGCCAGGGCTACAATGAGCAGTTCTTC.

This clone appeared a single time. J is TRBJ1-2 and V is TRBV6-5, with 7 bases aligning to TRBD1. Germline V gene lookup returns CDR1 MNHEY and CDR2 SVGAGI. The CDR3 has 13 amino acids. V was clipped by 5 bases and J by 2 bases; unmatched bases: 2. This CDR3 reads CASSQDRNYGYTF. CDR3 in DNA: TGTGCCAGCAGTCAGGACAGGAACTATGGCTACACCTTC.

The chain combines TRBV28 with TRBJ1-5, with 9 bases identical to TRBD1. The ends lost 3 bases at V and 6 bases at J; junction bases unmatched: 15. The CDR3 loop spans 18 amino acids. Germline loops: CDR1 MDHEN, CDR2 SYDVKM. This chain's CDR3 is CASSFGTGTVLGLQPQHF. The CDR3 DNA reads TGTGCCAGCAGTTTCGGGACAGGGACGGTTTTGGGCCTTCAGCCCCAGCATTTT.

The rearrangement uses TRBV7-9 and TRBJ2-7; D is undetermined. This CDR3 comprises 13 residues. Germline assignment: CDR1 SEHNR and CDR2 FQNEAQ (reference sequence). V was trimmed by 5 bases and J by 0 bases, leaving 8 bases between them. The CDR3 DNA sequence: TGTGCCAGCAGCCCGGCGGACTCCTACGAGCAGTACTTC. It encodes CASSPADSYEQYF.

The V gene is TRBV7-8, the J gene TRBJ1-5, with 12 bases matching TRBD1. Germline V gene lookup returns CDR1 SGHVS and CDR2 FQNEAQ. The length of the CDR3 is 17 residues. The V gene end was trimmed by 0 bases and the J gene end by 4 bases; junction bases not matched to a gene: 4. CDR3 region: CASSLAGTGGGNQPQHF. CDR3 bases: TGTGCCAGCAGCTTAGCTGGGACAGGGGGCGGTAATCAGCCCCAGCATTTT.

The genes are TRBV28 and TRBJ1-1; 8 nucleotides align to TRBD1. The CDR3 has 10 amino acids. Per germline, CDR1 MDHEN and CDR2 SYDVKM. The V and J ends lost 6 bases and 11 bases, in that order; junction bases with no gene match: 2. The CDR3 nucleotides read TGTGCCAGCAGGGCAGGGGGCGCTTTCTTT. The encoded protein is CASRAGGAFF. The complete variable domain, with remaining parts taken from reference TRBV28 and TRBJ1-1, reads DVKVTQSSRYLVKRTGEKVFLECVQDMDHENMFWYRQDPGLGLRLIYFSYDVKMKEKGDIPEGYSVSREKKERFSLILESASTNQTSMYLCASRAGGAFFGQGTRLTVV.

V usage is TRBV4-3 and J usage is TRBJ2-3; D gene uncertain. Germline CDR1 reads LGHNA; CDR2 reads YSLEER. Trimming removed 4 bases at V and 1 base at J, with 9 bases between. The CDR3 is made up of 14 amino acids. In DNA, the CDR3 is TGCGCCAGCAGCCCAAGGTACGGCACAGATACGCAGTATTTT. It yields the protein CASSPRYGTDTQYF.

The chain couples TRBV7-3 to TRBJ2-1; no clear D. Germline loops: CDR1 SGHTA, CDR2 FQGTGA. Trimming took off 2 bases at V and 10 bases at J, with 18 bases between the two ends. This CDR3 has 15 amino acids. The CDR3 DNA reads TGTGCCAGCAGCTTAGACCACCGCGCCTTGAACGAGCAGTTCTTC. Translation: CASSLDHRALNEQFF.

The V and J genes are TRBV6-1 and TRBJ2-5; 9 nucleotides match TRBD2. CDR1 and CDR2 from the germline V gene are MNHNS and SASEGT. The CDR3 contains 17 residues. The V gene end was trimmed by 0 bases and the J gene end by 5 bases; junction bases not matched to a gene: 10. The CDR3 nucleotides read TGTGCCAGCAGTGAAGCGGTGGCGGGAGGGCTGTGGGAGACCCAGTACTTC. Translation gives CASSEAVAGGLWETQYF.

As for this clone: Other DNA sequences in this sample translate to the same CDR3. The chain recombines TRBV30 with TRBJ1-2; D gene unclear. The CDR3 sequence is 10 residues long. Germline loops: CDR1 GTSNPN, CDR2 SVGIG (reference sequence). V was pared by 3 bases and J by 2 bases, with 1 base between. The chain's CDR3 is CAWRNYGYTF. CDR3 DNA sequence: TGTGCCTGGAGAAACTATGGCTACACCTTC.

This sequence joins TRBV5-1 and TRBJ2-1, with 10 bases that match TRBD2. The CDR3 has 16 residues. Germline CDR1 reads SGHRS; CDR2 reads YFSETQ. Unmatched junction bases numbered 12, after V lost 8 bases and J lost 4 bases. The chain's CDR3 is CASSITTSGIYNEQFF. In DNA, the CDR3 is TGCGCCAGTTCCATTACAACTAGCGGGATTTACAATGAGCAGTTCTTC.

The chain carries TRBV7-8 and TRBJ1-5, with D perhaps TRBD1 (6 bases). The ends were cut back, 6 bases at V and 6 bases at J, with 21 bases in the middle. Germline CDR1 reads SGHVS; CDR2 reads FQNEAQ. The CDR3 is 16 amino acids. The CDR3 sequence is CASRAGDLGGGQPQHF. CDR3 sequence (DNA): TGTGCCAGCAGGGCGGGGGACCTCGGGGGCGGTCAGCCCCAGCATTTT.

V usage is TRBV6-4 and J usage is TRBJ2-1; 9 positions agree with TRBD2. Looked up from germline, CDR1 is MRHNA and CDR2 is SNTAGT. The CDR3 extends over 15 amino acids. V was pared by 2 bases and J by 3 bases, with 2 bases of the junction left unmatched. The CDR3 region is CASSDLAGLYNEQFF. In nucleotides, the CDR3 is TGTGCCAGCAGTGACCTAGCGGGACTCTACAATGAGCAGTTCTTC.

V is TRBV5-6 and J is TRBJ2-3; D assignment may be TRBD1 or TRBD2 (5 bases each). Trimming removed 4 bases from V and 7 bases from J, with 19 bases in between. Per the germline V gene, CDR1 is SGHDT and CDR2 is YYEEEE. This CDR3 has 15 residues. The CDR3 region is CASSLGTLTINTQYF. CDR3 nucleotide sequence: TGTGCCAGCAGCCTGGGGACGTTGACAATCAATACGCAGTATTTT.

The rearrangement uses TRBV7-9 and TRBJ2-1; 14 positions match TRBD2. Germline V gives CDR1 SEHNR, CDR2 FQNEAQ (reference sequence). This CDR3 is built from 14 residues. The J segment lost 10 bases and the V segment lost 7 bases, leaving 6 bases of the junction unmatched. The CDR3 reads CASTLGLAGEEQFF. Written as DNA, the CDR3 is TGTGCCAGCACGCTGGGACTAGCGGGAGAAGAGCAGTTCTTC.

The rearrangement joins TRBV5-8 to TRBJ2-7; 11 nucleotides agree with TRBD1. V lost 2 bases, J lost 9 bases, and 7 bases stayed unmatched. CDR3 length equals 14 residues. Germline V gives CDR1 SGHTS, CDR2 YDEGEE. CDR3 in DNA: TGTGCCAGCAGCTTCCGGGACAGGGGGGGTTGGCAGTACTTC. Its translation: CASSFRDRGGWQYF.

This chain joins TRBV19 and TRBJ2-5, with 7 bases matching TRBD2. The V gene end was trimmed by 2 bases and the J gene end by 4 bases; junction bases not matched to a gene: 10. The CDR3 is 16 amino acids. Per the germline V gene, CDR1 is LNHDA and CDR2 is SQIVND (reference sequence). The CDR3 reads CASSIRGRALLETQYF. As DNA, the CDR3 is TGTGCCAGTAGTATACGGGGGAGGGCCTTATTAGAGACCCAGTACTTC.

For this clone: The same CDR3 arises from other DNA sequences in this sample as well. The V gene is TRBV28, the J gene TRBJ2-5; D is uncertain. The CDR3 is 11 residues long. Germline values: CDR1 MDHEN, CDR2 SYDVKM. V was pared by 3 bases and J by 4 bases, with 3 bases between. The CDR3 protein is CASSFVETQYF. CDR3 in DNA: TGTGCCAGCAGTTTTGTAGAGACCCAGTACTTC.

The chain links TRBV5-1 to TRBJ2-7, with TRBD2 identical over 13 bases. Losses at the gene ends were 4 bases for V and 4 bases for J; bases not matched to a gene: 8. The CDR3 sequence is 16 residues long. Germline CDR1 reads SGHRS; CDR2 reads YFSETQ. CDR3 DNA sequence: TGCGCCAGCAGCGTCGGACTAGCGGGAGTCGGATACGAGCAGTACTTC. Its protein product is CASSVGLAGVGYEQYF.

This chain uses TRBV7-9 with TRBJ2-1; 12 positions agree with TRBD2. J was trimmed by 11 bases and V by 1 base; bases with no gene match: 9. Germline V gene sequence: CDR1 SEHNR, CDR2 FQNEAQ (reference sequence). The length of the CDR3 is 16 residues. CDR3 sequence (DNA): TGTGCCAGCAGCTTAGAATTTTCTAGCGGGAGGGCGCAGCAGTTCTTC. Translation: CASSLEFSSGRAQQFF.

This clone was seen a handful of times. The rearrangement joins TRBV6-1 to TRBJ2-1; D is undetermined. CDR1 is MNHNS, CDR2 SASEGT, per germline. The length of the CDR3 is 15 residues. Between the trimmed V and J ends, which lost 6 bases and 0 bases, there was a span of 12 bases. The CDR3 DNA is TGTGCCAGCAGAGACCAAGAAAACTCCTACAATGAGCAGTTCTTC. The encoded protein is CASRDQENSYNEQFF.

The J gene is TRBJ2-1, the V gene TRBV28; no clear D. Germline loops: CDR1 MDHEN, CDR2 SYDVKM. The CDR3 is 14 amino acids. V gave up 8 bases and J gave up 0 bases, with 11 bases separating them. In DNA, the CDR3 is TGTGCCAGCTTCCGCAGGCACTCCTACAATGAGCAGTTCTTC. Protein sequence: CASFRRHSYNEQFF.

V is TRBV21-1 and J is TRBJ2-7. TRBV21-1 corresponds to a pseudogene. The CDR3 contains 16 residues. DNA for the CDR3: TGTGCCAGCAGCCGAGGGGGGCAGGGGTACTCCTACGAGCAGTACTTC. It is translated as CASSRGGQGYSYEQYF.

V gene TRBV5-1 combines with J gene TRBJ1-2, with D tentatively TRBD1 (6 bases). Germline CDR1 reads SGHRS; CDR2 reads YFSETQ. V shed 4 bases and J shed 4 bases, with 17 bases lying between them. The CDR3 extends over 15 amino acids. The CDR3 sequence is CASSPDAGQPYGYTF. The CDR3 DNA is TGCGCCAGCAGCCCGGACGCAGGACAGCCCTATGGCTACACCTTC.

Regarding this clone: At one end, the junction sequence differs from germline, possibly due to a read error. The chain uses TRBV30 and TRBJ1-6; possibly TRBD1 for D (5 bases). CDR1 is GTSNPN, CDR2 SVGIG, per germline (reference sequence). CDR3 length: 13 amino acids. CDR3 in amino acids: CAWSVGHESSYCF. As DNA, the CDR3 is TGTGCCTGGAGTGTCGGACACGAATCAAGCTACTGCTTT.

Comments on this clone: Other DNA sequences in this sample translate to the same CDR3. CDR3 loop: CASSLSQGNYGYTF. CDR3 nucleotides: TGTGCCAGCAGTTTATCGCAGGGAAACTATGGCTACACCTTC. The V and J genes are TRBV27 and TRBJ1-2, with D perhaps matching TRBD1 (5 bases). This CDR3 region has 14 residues. Germline values: CDR1 MNHEY, CDR2 SMNVEV (reference sequence). V was clipped by 0 bases and J by 2 bases, with 7 bases between them.

There are a few counts of this clone. DNA for the CDR3: TGTGCCAGCAGGGAAAGACAGGGTTTAAACACTGAAGCTTTCTTT. Translating gives CASRERQGLNTEAFF. The chain couples TRBV7-9 to TRBJ1-1; 7 bases map to TRBD1. V lost 6 bases to trimming and J lost 2 bases; unmatched junction nucleotides: 9. The CDR3 runs to 15 residues. CDR1 and CDR2 from the germline V gene are SEHNR and FQNEAQ (reference sequence).

This sequence joins TRBV5-6 and TRBJ1-5; D perhaps matches TRBD1 (5 bases). V was cut by 4 bases and J by 9 bases, with 11 bases left in between. CDR3 length: 12 amino acids. Germline values: CDR1 SGHDT, CDR2 YYEEEE. The CDR3: CASSIRDSPQHF. The CDR3 bases are TGTGCCAGCAGCATCAGGGATTCGCCCCAGCATTTT.